Presented here are 11 T cell receptor delta chains from one specimen sequenced in a study of γδ T cells in repeated Plasmodium falciparum infection. Flow sorting of PBMC yielded separate Vgamma9/Vdelta2+ and Vdelta2-negative gammadelta T cell populations for bulk repertoire analysis. TCRdb re-called the multiplex PCR reads through CATT. The repertoire holds around 50,000 delta-chain clones, with about 1.9% as singletons. What was sequenced was gamma-delta T cells from blood. The receptors here all came from a pool of human donors (malaria-infected and uninfected, not separated).

This clone appeared a few times. It differs at one base from a far larger clone, so likely a read error. Other nucleotide sequences in the sample specify the same CDR3. The genes are TRDV3 and TRDJ1, with 13 positions matching TRDD3. No J gene is reported in TCRdb; it was inferred here by comparing the DNA with germline. J gave up 0 bases and V 3 bases, and 25 bases lay outside the gene matches. Germline lookup yields CDR1 TVYSNPD and CDR2 GDNSRS (reference sequence). The CDR3 is made up of 22 amino acids. CDR3 protein: CAFLLPSYWGIRSPYYTDKLIF. For the CDR3, the DNA is TGTGCCTTCCTCCTTCCTTCGTACTGGGGGATACGTTCACCCTATTACACCGATAAACTCATCTTT.

As regards this clone: This likely reflects a read error, since a far larger clone is one base away. The same CDR3 can be traced to other DNA sequences in this sample. The chain has TRDV1 and TRDJ1; 8 bases map to TRDD3. TCRdb gives no J gene; it was assigned here by matching the DNA to germline. CDR3 length: 21 amino acids. Per germline, CDR1 TSWWSYY and CDR2 QGS. J was trimmed by 0 bases and V by 1 base; bases with no gene match: 19. CDR3 sequence (DNA): TGTGCTCTTGGGGAACGGGCCCTCCCCTCCTACTGGGGGTCCTACACCGATAAACTCATCTTT. Protein: CALGERALPSYWGSYTDKLIF.

Remarks on this clone: TCRdb lists the protein of a much larger clone for this DNA, which differs at residue 10, so this is likely a read error; the protein given here is translated from the DNA itself. The chain couples TRDV2 to TRDJ1; D might be TRDD3 (5 bases). In the absence of a J gene in TCRdb, the DNA was matched to germline to assign it here. V dropped 3 bases and J dropped 2 bases, with 12 bases sitting between them. Germline V gene sequence: CDR1 GEAIGNYY, CDR2 EKD. CDR3 size: 14 residues. The CDR3 region is CACDPLAGTDKLIF. The CDR3 DNA follows: TGTGCCTGTGACCCGTTGGCTGGGACCGATAAACTCATCTTT.

In this sample, this clone turned up many times. The TCRdb protein, from a much larger clone, departs from this DNA's translation at residue 4, likely by read error; the protein shown derives from the DNA. The CDR3 nucleotides are TGTGCCTGTAACACCGTAAAAGGTCAGATACTGGGGGATACGGACAGGTACACCGATAAACTCATCTTT. It yields the protein CACNTVKGQILGDTDRYTDKLIF. This chain uses TRDV2 with TRDJ1, with TRDD3 matching 13 bases. Germline CDR1 and CDR2: GEAIGNYY and EKD. CDR3 length: 23 residues.

As to this clone: This DNA's translation and the protein TCRdb lists, from a much larger clone, do not match at residue 7, likely due to a read error; the protein shown is translated from the DNA. The gene calls are TRAV14/DV4 and TRDJ1; maybe TRDD3 (6 bases). Trimming removed 9 bases at V and 2 bases at J, with 22 bases between. The germline V gene has CDR1 TSDPSYG and CDR2 QGSYDQQN (reference sequence). CDR3 length equals 16 residues. The CDR3 nucleotides are TGTGCAATTCGCCGTACTAGGGGATTCGAAACCGATAAACTCATCTTT. This encodes CAIRRTRGFETDKLIF.

This clone was detected a few times. A far larger clone is a single base away, which makes a read error likely. The same CDR3 can be traced to other DNA sequences in this sample. The J gene was not called, though the V gene is TRDV1; the D segment call TRDD3 is taken from the table without a DNA check. Germline assignment: CDR1 TSWWSYY and CDR2 QGS. This CDR3 has 21 residues. The CDR3 coding sequence is TGTGCTCTTGGGGACCTCCTTCCGATCCGAACTGGGGGATACGTTACCGATAAGCTCATCTTT. The encoded protein is CALGDLLPIRTGGYVTDKLIF.

This clone appeared a few times. Given a far larger clone just one base away, this is likely a sequencing read error. The same CDR3 arises from other DNA sequences in this sample as well. Called V gene: TRDV2; the J gene was not called; the table names TRDD3, a call not compared with the DNA. Germline V gene data show CDR1 as GEAIGNYY and CDR2 as EKD. The CDR3 runs 15 residues. DNA of the CDR3: TGTGCCTGGGCTACTGGGGGATACTATGGGAATAAACTCATCTTC. Its translation: CAWATGGYYGNKLIF.

This clone was counted at least ten times. A far larger clone is one base from this, pointing to a likely read error. Other DNA sequences of this sample code for an identical CDR3. The CDR3 DNA reads TGTGCCCTAGGCAAATTCCTACTTCTCCCCTGGGGGACAAAAATCCCGAGGTACACCGATAAACTCATCTTT. It translates to CALGKFLLLPWGTKIPRYTDKLIF. This chain links TRDV1 with TRDJ1; TRDD3 might be the D (8 bases). TCRdb offers no J gene call, so here the DNA was matched to germline to obtain one. Germline loops: CDR1 TSWWSYY, CDR2 QGS. CDR3 length equals 24 residues.

This clone showed up many times. Since a far larger clone is one base different, this is likely a read error. This sample also contains other DNA sequences that code for the same CDR3. The V gene is TRDV3, the J gene TRDJ1, with TRDD3 identical over 13 bases. CDR1 is TVYSNPD, CDR2 GDNSRS, per germline (reference sequence). The CDR3 spans 19 residues. The CDR3 nucleotides read TGTGCTTTGGGCCCTCCTACGTACTGGGGGATACGGGGACCAGATAAACTCATCTTT. This codes for CALGPPTYWGIRGPDKLIF.

As concerns this clone: A single base is all that separates this from a far larger clone, so a read error is likely. Other nucleotide sequences in the sample specify the same CDR3. The rearrangement uses TRDV2 and TRDJ1, with 10 bases lining up with TRDD3. The CDR3 spans 17 residues. In germline, CDR1 is GEAIGNYY, CDR2 EKD. Trimming took 0 bases from V and 10 from J; bases not matched to a gene: 16. The chain's CDR3 is CACDTVTGGYAPVPLIF. In nucleotides, the CDR3 is TGTGCCTGTGACACCGTGACCGGGGGATACGCGCCCGTTCCACTCATCTTT.

To note about this clone: This is likely an artifact of a read error, given a far larger clone one base away. Other DNA sequences of this sample code for an identical CDR3. The chain links TRDV2 to TRDJ1, with 11 positions matching TRDD3. No J segment appears in TCRdb, so it was assigned here by matching the sequence to germline. The CDR3 consists of 14 residues. Trimming at V came to 3 bases and at J to 5 bases, leaving 4 bases not matched to a gene. The V gene's germline CDR1 is GEAIGNYY and CDR2 EKD. The CDR3 region has the DNA TGTGCCTGTGACTTTCTGGGGGATACTGATAAACTCATCTTT. This translates into CACDFLGDTDKLIF.